The 12 T cell receptor beta chains given below trace back to one sample, sequenced in a study of T cells in localized non-small cell lung cancer. Generated by immunoSEQ multiplex PCR, the TCRdb table keeps only in-frame clones and is missing some. The table includes about 26,000 clones, about nine tenths detected once. This specimen consisted of peripheral blood, obtained before any cancer treatment. Source of these receptors: a female donor older than 55 with stage II squamous cell lung carcinoma.

This rearrangement joins TRBV30 to TRBJ2-7, with D perhaps matching TRBD1 or TRBD2 (6 bases each). The CDR3 is 14 amino acids. From germline, CDR1 is GTSNPN and CDR2 SVGIG (reference sequence). V gave up 3 bases and J gave up 6 bases, with 18 bases separating them. Here the CDR3 DNA reads TGTGCCTGGAGGTGGGGGACTGGGGGCTCCGAGCAGTACTTC. It codes for CAWRWGTGGSEQYF.

The V and J genes are TRBV30 and TRBJ1-3, with TRBD1 matching over 8 bases. The CDR3 runs to 15 residues. V shed 1 base, J shed 5 bases, and the junction held 7 bases outside the gene matches. CDR1 GTSNPN and CDR2 SVGIG come from the germline V gene (reference sequence). The CDR3 region has the DNA TGTGCCTGGAGTGCCTGGGACAGGAGAAGAAACACCATATATTTT. Its protein is CAWSAWDRRRNTIYF. Drawing the rest from reference TRBV30 and TRBJ1-3, the complete variable domain is SQTIHQWPATLVQPVGSPLSLECTVEGTSNPNLYWYRQAAGRGLQLLFYSVGIGQISSEVPQNLSASRPQDRQFILSSKKLLLSDSGFYLCAWSAWDRRRNTIYFGEGSWLTVV.

This clone was recorded a few times. This sequence joins TRBV20-1 and TRBJ1-1, with no clear D. Germline CDR1 is DFQATT and CDR2 is SNEGSKA (reference sequence). CDR3 length: 11 amino acids. Trimming took off 3 bases at V and 7 bases at J, with 9 bases between the two ends. CDR3 sequence (DNA): TGCAGTGCTAGTCGGGGAATTGAAGCTTTCTTT. It is translated as CSASRGIEAFF.

The V call is TRBV28, the J call TRBJ2-3, with D perhaps TRBD1 or TRBD2 (5 bases each). The V end lost 5 bases, the J end lost 1 base, and 13 bases lay between the germline ends. The germline CDR1 and CDR2 sequences are MDHEN and SYDVKM. This CDR3 is 15 amino acids long. The CDR3 region is CASSHGADRTDTQYF. CDR3 bases: TGTGCCAGCAGTCACGGGGCGGACCGCACAGATACGCAGTATTTT. The variable domain in full, with the rest retrieved from reference TRBV28 and TRBJ2-3, is DVKVTQSSRYLVKRTGEKVFLECVQDMDHENMFWYRQDPGLGLRLIYFSYDVKMKEKGDIPEGYSVSREKKERFSLILESASTNQTSMYLCASSHGADRTDTQYFGPGTRLTVL.

The chain recombines TRBV4-3 with TRBJ1-1; D is unresolved. CDR1 is LGHNA and CDR2 is YSLEER in the germline V gene. The ends were cut back, 3 bases at V and 4 bases at J, with 12 bases in the middle. This CDR3 has 14 amino acids. CDR3 nucleotide sequence: TGCGCCAGCAGCCAGTCAGGTTTTATCACTGAAGCTTTCTTT. The encoded protein is CASSQSGFITEAFF.

This chain uses TRBV2 with TRBJ2-1; D might be TRBD1 (7 bases). CDR1 is SNHLY, CDR2 FYNNEI, per germline. V lost 5 bases, J lost 9 bases, and 17 bases lay in between. This CDR3 region has 14 residues. Here the CDR3 reads CASSQGGLFGEQFF. DNA of the CDR3: TGTGCCAGCAGTCAGGGGGGACTCTTCGGTGAGCAGTTCTTC. The full variable domain, completed using reference TRBV2 and TRBJ2-1, is EPEVTQTPSHQVTQMGQEVILRCVPISNHLYFYWYRQILGQKVEFLVSFYNNEISEKSEIFDDQFSVERPDGSNFTLKIRSTKLEDSAMYFCASSQGGLFGEQFFGPGTRLTVL.

The gene calls are TRBV29-1 and TRBJ1-1; 9 nucleotides match TRBD1. Germline assignment: CDR1 SQVTM and CDR2 ANQGSEA. This CDR3 is built from 12 residues. The chain's CDR3 is CSVWDRVQEAFF. CDR3 bases: TGCAGTGTCTGGGACAGGGTCCAAGAAGCTTTCTTT.

This clone appeared a single time. The rearrangement joins TRBV19 to TRBJ2-7; a possible D gene is TRBD2 (6 bases). Trimming shortened V by 3 bases and J by 7 bases, and 19 bases separated the two germline ends. Germline V gene lookup returns CDR1 LNHDA and CDR2 SQIVND (reference sequence). This CDR3 has 15 amino acids. CDR3 protein: CASSIDTRETREQYF. As DNA, the CDR3 is TGTGCCAGTAGTATTGATACCCGGGAGACGAGGGAGCAGTACTTC. Full variable domain (outside the CDR3, taken from reference TRBV19 and TRBJ2-7): DGGITQSPKYLFRKEGQNVTLSCEQNLNHDAMYWYRQDPGQGLRLIYYSQIVNDFQKGDIAEGYSVSREKKESFPLTVTSAQKNPTAFYLCASSIDTRETREQYFGPGTRLTVT.

V usage is TRBV6-5 and J usage is TRBJ1-1, with unresolved D. V lost 2 bases to trimming and J lost 7 bases, with 11 bases between them. The CDR3 extends over 13 amino acids. Germline values: CDR1 MNHEY, CDR2 SVGAGI. CDR3 amino acids: CASSYEVGIEAFF. As DNA, the CDR3 is TGTGCCAGCAGTTACGAAGTTGGCATTGAAGCTTTCTTT.

This clone has more than one count but fewer than ten. The chain carries TRBV9 and TRBJ2-7; D perhaps matches TRBD2 (5 bases). The CDR3 totals 15 residues. In germline, CDR1 is SGDLS, CDR2 YYNGEE. The V and J ends lost 1 base and 4 bases respectively, with 15 bases between them. The CDR3 here is CASSVLERAGYEQYF. Written as DNA, the CDR3 is TGTGCCAGCAGCGTATTGGAGAGGGCCGGTTACGAGCAGTACTTC.

The chain employs TRBV5-1 and TRBJ1-1; D unresolved. Looked up from germline, CDR1 is SGHRS and CDR2 is YFSETQ. This CDR3 region has 14 residues. V was cut by 1 base and J by 1 base, with 8 bases left in between. DNA for the CDR3: TGCGCCAGCAGCTTGAGGCCTTGGAACACTGAAGCTTTCTTT. Residues: CASSLRPWNTEAFF.

This clone came up once. This sequence joins TRBV15 and TRBJ2-5, with TRBD1 matching 11 bases. V lost 5 bases to trimming and J lost 5 bases; unmatched junction nucleotides: 10. Germline V gene sequence: CDR1 LNHNV, CDR2 YYDKDF (reference sequence). The CDR3 contains 16 residues. In DNA form, the CDR3 reads TGTGCCACCAGCGGCGGACAGGGGGCGCAAAGGGAGACCCAGTACTTC. The encoded protein is CATSGGQGAQRETQYF.